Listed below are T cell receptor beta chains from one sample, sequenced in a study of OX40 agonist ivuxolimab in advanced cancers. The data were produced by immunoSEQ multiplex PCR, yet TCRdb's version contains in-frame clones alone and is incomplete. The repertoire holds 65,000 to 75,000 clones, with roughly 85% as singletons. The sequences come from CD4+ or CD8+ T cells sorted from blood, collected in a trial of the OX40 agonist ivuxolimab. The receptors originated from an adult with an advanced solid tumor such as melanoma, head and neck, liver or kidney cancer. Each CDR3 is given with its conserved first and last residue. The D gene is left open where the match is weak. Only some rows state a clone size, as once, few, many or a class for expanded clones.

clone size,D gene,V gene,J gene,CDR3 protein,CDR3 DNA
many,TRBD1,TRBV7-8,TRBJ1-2,CASSQTGYGYTF,TGTGCCAGCAGCCAGACAGGGTACGGCTACACCTTC
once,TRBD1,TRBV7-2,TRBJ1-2,CASSESRGFRYGYTF,TGTGCCAGCAGCGAGAGCAGGGGGTTCAGATATGGCTACACCTTC
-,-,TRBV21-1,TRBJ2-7,CASTYEVRNEQYF,TGTGCCAGCACCTACGAGGTGCGCAACGAGCAGTACTTC
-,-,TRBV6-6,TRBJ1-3,CASSYLQSGGNTIYF,TGTGCCAGCAGTTACTTACAGTCGGGAGGAAACACCATATATTTT
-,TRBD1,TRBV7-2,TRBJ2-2,CASSPRTGDGTGELFF,TGTGCCAGCAGCCCGCGGACAGGGGATGGCACCGGGGAGCTGTTTTTT
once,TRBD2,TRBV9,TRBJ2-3,CASSLIAGGQDTQYF,TGTGCCAGCAGCCTAATCGCGGGGGGCCAAGATACGCAGTATTTT
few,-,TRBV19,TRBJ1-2,CASSLEYYYGYTF,TGTGCCAGTAGCCTTGAGTACTACTATGGCTACACCTTC
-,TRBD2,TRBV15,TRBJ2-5,CATSWGGGDGVWETQYF,TGTGCCACCAGCTGGGGGGGAGGGGACGGGGTTTGGGAGACCCAGTACTTC
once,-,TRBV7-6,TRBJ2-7,CASSPQGLGYEQYF,TGTGCCAGCAGCCCACAGGGACTTGGCTACGAGCAGTACTTC
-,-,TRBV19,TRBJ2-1,CASSPRLPGDNEQFF,TGTGCCAGTAGTCCTCGACTACCCGGGGACAATGAGCAGTTCTTC